This T cell receptor (beta chain) is from a study of blood T cell repertoires in COVID-19 (dated by TCRdb to the early 2020s). Turning to the overall study: The collaborator samples originated in the United States, Italy and Spain and spanned the acute and convalescent phases of COVID-19. The material from the prospective study consisted of cDNA or gDNA derived from T cells, B-cell-depleted T cells, or PBMCs. Subjects who had been exposed to COVID-19, were actively infected with it, or had recovered from it provided the deeply sampled blood TCRbeta repertoires that made up the dataset. A freely available public database, intended as a resource for researchers studying the immune response to SARS-CoV-2, is where the repertoires were released. Samples came from the ongoing ImmuneRACE study (first 160 participants) plus 1,254 subjects from 6 global collaborators. A de-identified subject ID, COVID-19 status, age in years and sex were almost always included in the sample metadata. Where available, HLA class I and class II types were obtained from metadata supplied by the sample provider rather than from assay-based typing.

TCRbeta CDR3 regions were amplified from genomic DNA by means of the immunoSEQ Assay, a bias-controlled multiplex PCR. For the original study's pipeline: The number of nucleated cells in each sample was estimated from the amplification of reference gene primers within the assay. To quantify the absolute abundance of each unique TCRbeta CDR3 rearrangement, sequence reads were collapsed and filtered. Productive Simpson clonality was computed per sample as the square root of Simpson's diversity index over productive rearrangements. What TCRdb holds here is the immuneACCESS table cut down to in-frame rearrangements. Part of the clones is not present; checked against another copy, under half of the missing clones reflect an unresolved V gene, and the others are unexplained. V, J and clone size derive from that table, while D and trimming were established from the DNA sequence. The sample records about 300,000 clones, approximately 90% of which are singletons. In total, the top ten clones hold approximately 6% of the sample.

A remark on this clone: There is no known antigen for this receptor. The input lacks base qualities; no much larger clone sits a single base away.

One collaborating source in Seattle enrolled patients during active infection and followed them longitudinally through the course of disease. Whole blood was collected in K2EDTA tubes by collaborating institutions according to the institutions' own protocols. For TCRbeta analysis, collaborators shipped samples as frozen whole blood, isolated PBMCs, or DNA extracted from either of those sample types. From cysteine to phenylalanine, the CDR3 is 15 amino acids long. Only the CDR3 DNA stays, 45 bases, in frame from base 1. V is pared back by 0 bases and J by 0 bases, with 11 bases lying between the germline termini. From a lookup of the germline V gene (reference sequence), CDR1 and CDR2 are GTSNPN and SVGIG. Results the study describes overall, beyond this receptor: How much clinical and demographic metadata was included differed by source and by participant, and the metadata was provided uncurated.

The sequence came from a woman between 50 and 59 years old with COVID-19, enrolled during active disease. Recombination connected TRBV30 to TRBJ1-2; the D gene cannot be named for sure. Sequencing was carried out using peripheral blood. DNA sequence: TGTGCCTGGAGTGTAGAGGTACGAACTAACTATGGCTACACCTTC. Translated, this gives CAWSVEVRTNYGYTF.